This T cell receptor beta chain appears in the sequencing data of a study of OX40 agonist ivuxolimab in advanced cancers. Across the whole study: Hepatocellular carcinoma, melanoma, renal cell or head and neck cancer was diagnosed in the dose-escalation patients. Among those treated, three patients had partial responses, one with hepatocellular carcinoma and two with cutaneous melanoma. Study-wide findings and caveats: Within 6 weeks, CD4+ and CD8+ blood T cells expanded clonally at 0.1 to 3.0 mg/kg.

The CDR3 covers 14 residues. Trimming removed 2 bases from V and 0 bases from J, with 7 bases in between. CDR1 and CDR2 from the germline V gene are SGHAT and FQNNGV. As concerns this clone: The antigen is not known.

Libraries were prepared by immunoSEQ multiplex PCR; TCRdb keeps only in-frame clonotypes and omits some of them. Of tens of thousands of clones in the sample, 85% were seen once. Sequencing was performed on CD4+ or CD8+ T cells sorted from blood, taken in a trial of the OX40 agonist ivuxolimab. This clonotype originated in an adult with an advanced solid tumor such as melanoma, head and neck, liver or kidney cancer. The chain uses TRBV11-2 and TRBJ1-1, with D unresolved. CDR3: CASSLLSVNTEAFF. Here the CDR3 DNA reads TGTGCCAGCAGCTTACTCTCCGTGAACACTGAAGCTTTCTTT. The full variable domain, its missing parts supplied by reference TRBV11-2 and TRBJ1-1, is EAGVAQSPRYKIIEKRQSVAFWCNPISGHATLYWYQQILGQGPKLLIQFQNNGVVDDSQLPKDRFSAERLKGVDSTLKIQPAKLEDSAVYLCASSLLSVNTEAFFGQGTRLTVV.